The table lists the clone carrying this T cell receptor beta chain with a few counts. What it recognizes is unknown. The length of the CDR3 is 13 residues. Germline V gene lookup returns CDR1 SGHTA and CDR2 FQGNSA. V gave up 8 bases and J gave up 2 bases, with 13 bases separating them. The sample originates from a study of post-analysis software for immune sequencing data. Study-wide background: Multiple sclerosis in the patients followed relapsing-remitting, secondary progressive and progressive-relapsing courses. Study observations and caveats: Patients carried roughly five TRBV segments more frequently than controls did, and TRBV5-6, TRBV5-1 and TRBV20-1 were among them. Controls' normalized Chao1 diversity significantly exceeded that of multiple sclerosis patients.

The TCR beta cDNA libraries contained unique molecular identifiers. TCRdb called the PCR reads again in MiXCR, with one record for every CDR3 protein. The sample consists of about 540,000 distinct CDR3 sequences, around 34% of them appearing once. The sequenced sample consisted of blood. This chain links TRBV7-2 with TRBJ2-7; D gene ambiguous. This clonotype originated in a girl aged 2-17 years with multiple sclerosis. In DNA form, the CDR3 reads TGTGCCAGCGGCGAACGTGCCCCCTACGAGCAGTACTTC. This translates into CASGERAPYEQYF. Full variable domain (rest looked up from reference TRBV7-2 and TRBJ2-7): GAGVSQSPSNKVTEKGKDVELRCDPISGHTALYWYRQSLGQGLEFLIYFQGNSAPDKSGLPSDRFSAERTGGSVSTLTIQRTQQEDSAVYLCASGERAPYEQYFGPGTRLTVT.